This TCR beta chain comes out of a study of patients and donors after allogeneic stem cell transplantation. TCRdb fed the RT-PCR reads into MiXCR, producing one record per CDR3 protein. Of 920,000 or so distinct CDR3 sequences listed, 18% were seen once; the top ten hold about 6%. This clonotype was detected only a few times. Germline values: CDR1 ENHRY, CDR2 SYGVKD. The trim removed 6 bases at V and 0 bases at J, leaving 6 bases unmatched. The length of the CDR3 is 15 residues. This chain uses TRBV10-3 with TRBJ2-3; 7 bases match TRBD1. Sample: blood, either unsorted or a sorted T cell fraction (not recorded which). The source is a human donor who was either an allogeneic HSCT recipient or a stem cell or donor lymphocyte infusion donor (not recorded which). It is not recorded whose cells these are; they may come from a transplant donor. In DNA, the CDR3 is TGTGCCATCAGATCAAGGGACAGTAGCACAGATACGCAGTATTTT. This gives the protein CAIRSRDSSTDTQYF.